The clone carrying this T cell receptor beta chain was counted a single time. This entry comes from a study of technical replicates of blood from a handful of donors. Germline lookup yields CDR1 SGHNT and CDR2 YYREEE (reference sequence). The CDR3 has 13 residues. Trimming left V 6 bases short and J 1 base short, with 10 bases between. Sequencing was performed with immunoSEQ multiplex PCR; in TCRdb, only in-frame clones are kept and a portion is missing. There are 67,000 or so clones in the sample; roughly 90% occur only once, and over 0.35% lies in the top ten. This chain connects TRBV5-4 to TRBJ1-1; no clear D. This clonotype originated in a human donor in good health. The material sequenced was T cells isolated from PBMCs. The CDR3 loop reads CASTLTGNTEAFF. CDR3 in DNA: TGTGCCAGCACCCTGACGGGGAACACTGAAGCTTTCTTT.